These 22 T cell receptor beta chains were all obtained from the same sample, sequenced in a study of identical twins. One entry per CDR3 protein results from TCRdb running MiXCR on the 5' RACE reads. The table records around 650,000 distinct CDR3 sequences, around 7.5% of them present only once. The same sample was also used in a study of yellow fever vaccine responses in identical twins.

Source material: PBMCs. Every receptor here comes from a woman aged 18-29 years in good health.

This clonotype was seen many times. The junction differs from germline at one of its ends, possibly a read error. The CDR3 nucleotides read TGCTCCAGCAGCCCGGTCTGGACCATGAACACTGAAGCTTTCTTT. Amino acid sequence: CSSSPVWTMNTEAFF. This rearrangement joins TRBV5-1 to TRBJ1-1; D is uncertain. The CDR3 length is 15 residues. Germline-derived CDR1 and CDR2 are SGHRS and YFSETQ.

The V and J genes are TRBV11-2 and TRBJ2-6; weak D call: TRBD2 (6 bases). The CDR3 runs 18 residues. Trimming shortened V by 9 bases and J by 0 bases, and 21 bases separated the two germline ends. Germline lookup yields CDR1 SGHAT and CDR2 FQNNGV. The CDR3 nucleotides read TGTGCCAGTCCTAAACCGGGACTGACGTACTCTGGGGCCAACGTCCTGACTTTC. Amino acid sequence: CASPKPGLTYSGANVLTF.

The chain combines TRBV20-1 with TRBJ2-5; TRBD2 agrees at 7 bases. The CDR3 has 16 residues. V shed 0 bases, J shed 0 bases, and the junction held 7 bases outside the gene matches. Germline CDR1 and CDR2: DFQATT and SNEGSKA (reference sequence). CDR3 sequence reads: CSARDVAGENQETQYF. For the CDR3, the DNA is TGCAGTGCTAGAGATGTGGCGGGGGAGAACCAAGAGACCCAGTACTTC.

V and J are TRBV20-1 and TRBJ2-6; 12 bases are shared with TRBD1. From germline, CDR1 is DFQATT and CDR2 SNEGSKA (reference sequence). V lost 6 bases and J lost 0; bases outside the gene matches: 6. CDR3 length: 17 amino acids. The CDR3 bases are TGCAGTGCAGGGACAGGGGGCTCTAACTCTGGGGCCAACGTCCTGACTTTC. The encoded protein is CSAGTGGSNSGANVLTF.

This clonotype came up many times. The chain is built from TRBV12-3 or TRBV12-4 and TRBJ2-7; possible D gene TRBD2, 6 bases. The CDR3 runs to 13 residues. Trimming shortened V by 6 bases and J by 1 base, and 10 bases separated the two germline ends. The CDR3 is CASSRDFSYEQYF. The CDR3 DNA is TGTGCCAGCAGCCGGGACTTTTCCTACGAGCAGTACTTC.

This chain uses TRBV14 with TRBJ2-2; no clear D. Looked up from germline, CDR1 is SGHDN and CDR2 is FVKESK. The CDR3 consists of 12 residues. Trimming stripped 2 bases from V and 5 bases from J, with 3 bases between. The CDR3 loop reads CASSQRTGELFF. The CDR3 bases are TGTGCCAGCAGCCAAAGGACCGGGGAGCTGTTTTTT.

This sequence joins TRBV6-1 and TRBJ1-1, with TRBD1 identical over 12 bases. CDR1 is MNHNS and CDR2 is SASEGT in the germline V gene. The trim removed 8 bases at V and 4 bases at J, leaving 11 bases unmatched. The length of the CDR3 is 16 residues. This CDR3 is CASCLPGQGAGTEAFF. The CDR3 nucleotides read TGTGCCAGCTGCCTTCCGGGACAGGGGGCGGGCACTGAAGCTTTCTTT.

This clonotype came up a few times. The chain combines TRBV20-1 with TRBJ2-7, with 13 nucleotides matching TRBD2. This CDR3 comprises 14 residues. V lost 2 bases and J lost 5; bases outside the gene matches: 3. CDR1 and CDR2 (germline): DFQATT, SNEGSKA (reference sequence). The CDR3 nucleotides read TGCAGTGCTAGATACGGACTAGCGGGAGACGAGCAGTACTTC. As protein: CSARYGLAGDEQYF.

This chain connects TRBV15 to TRBJ2-7, with unresolved D. There are 13 residues in the CDR3. V was trimmed by 0 bases and J by 2 bases, leaving 5 bases between them. In germline, CDR1 is LNHNV, CDR2 YYDKDF (reference sequence). The CDR3 loop is CATSRELAYEQYV. The CDR3 DNA reads TGTGCCACCAGCAGAGAATTGGCCTACGAGCAGTACGTC.

This clonotype was detected ten times or more. CDR3 residues: CSVEDISLRRDNYGYTF. The CDR3 bases are TGCAGCGTTGAAGATATATCCCTCCGGAGGGATAACTATGGCTACACCTTC. This chain joins TRBV29-1 and TRBJ1-2; D is unclear. This CDR3 region has 17 residues. From germline, CDR1 is SQVTM and CDR2 ANQGSEA. V lost 0 bases and J lost 1, with 18 bases in between.

This clonotype was counted many times. The CDR3 bases are TGCGCCAGCAGCTTGACAAACAATGAGCAGTTCTTC. Translating gives CASSLTNNEQFF. The chain links TRBV5-1 to TRBJ2-1; no definite D call. Germline loops: CDR1 SGHRS, CDR2 YFSETQ. The CDR3 runs to 12 residues. V lost 1 base and J lost 5, with 4 bases in between.

The chain couples TRBV2 to TRBJ2-1, with 10 bases aligning to TRBD2. Germline loops: CDR1 SNHLY, CDR2 FYNNEI. After removal of 6 bases from V and 9 bases from J, the junction contained 8 bases not matched to a gene. This CDR3 spans 14 amino acids. The CDR3 coding sequence is TGTGCCAGCAGAGGACTAGCGGCCTGGGGTGAGCAGTTCTTC. Protein sequence: CASRGLAAWGEQFF.

The chain has TRBV12-3 or TRBV12-4 and TRBJ2-3; 7 bases agree with TRBD1. V was pared by 7 bases and J by 0 bases, with 7 bases of the junction left unmatched. CDR3 length: 15 residues. The CDR3 here is CASTKPGQSTDTQYF. The DNA for the CDR3 is TGTGCCAGCACCAAACCGGGACAGAGCACAGATACGCAGTATTTT.

This rearrangement joins TRBV12-3 or TRBV12-4 to TRBJ1-2, with no clear D. The CDR3 loop spans 13 amino acids. Trimming pared 6 bases from V and 2 bases from J, leaving 10 bases between. In nucleotides, the CDR3 is TGTGCCAGCAGCGTCCCGGGAAACTATGGCTACACCTTC. Amino acid sequence: CASSVPGNYGYTF.

This chain uses TRBV5-1 with TRBJ2-7; 12 bases fit TRBD2. Germline CDR1 and CDR2: SGHRS and YFSETQ. V shed 4 bases and J 5 bases; nucleotides not matched to a gene: 7. This CDR3 is built from 15 residues. CDR3 region: CASSPRTSGKHEQYF. CDR3 bases: TGCGCCAGCAGCCCGAGGACTAGCGGGAAACACGAGCAGTACTTC.

This clonotype has a count of ten or more. This chain connects TRBV2 to TRBJ2-2; D may correspond to TRBD1 or TRBD2 (5 bases each). Germline lookup yields CDR1 SNHLY and CDR2 FYNNEI. Trimming pared 1 base from V and 5 bases from J, leaving 5 bases between. The CDR3 has 13 residues. CDR3 amino acids: CASSEGGTGELFF. CDR3 nucleotides: TGTGCCAGCAGTGAAGGGGGGACCGGGGAGCTGTTTTTT.

This clonotype was picked up many times. The rearrangement uses TRBV5-6 and TRBJ2-3, with 8 bases matching TRBD2. Trimming at V came to 4 bases and at J to 3 bases, leaving 13 bases not matched to a gene. Germline loops: CDR1 SGHDT, CDR2 YYEEEE. The CDR3 totals 17 residues. CDR3 region: CASSLGGGTLGTDTQYF. DNA of the CDR3: TGTGCCAGCAGCCTCGGGGGGGGCACCCTGGGAACAGATACGCAGTATTTT.

The rearrangement uses TRBV10-3 and TRBJ1-1, with 9 bases matching TRBD1. The CDR3 has 14 amino acids. Germline CDR1 ENHRY, CDR2 SYGVKD. Trimming removed 1 base from V and 11 bases from J; junction bases left unmatched: 8. The CDR3 DNA sequence: TGTGCCATCAGTGAGTTGGACAGGGGACGTCTGGCTTTCTTT. It yields the protein CAISELDRGRLAFF.

There are a few counts of this clonotype. The CDR3: CSPQGLAKNIQYF. The CDR3 bases are TGCAGCCCACAGGGACTAGCCAAAAACATTCAGTACTTC. This chain connects TRBV20-1 to TRBJ2-4; D might be TRBD1 or TRBD2, each matching 6 bases. The CDR3 runs 13 residues. Germline V gives CDR1 DFQATT, CDR2 SNEGSKA (reference sequence).

The chain joins TRBV12-3 or TRBV12-4 to TRBJ2-1; TRBD2 might be the D (6 bases). The CDR3 is made up of 18 amino acids. V was pared by 4 bases and J by 4 bases, with 23 bases between. The chain's CDR3 is CASSSLIIPSETYNEQFF. The DNA of the CDR3 is TGTGCCAGCAGTTCCCTGATTATCCCTAGCGAAACTTACAATGAGCAGTTCTTC.

V and J are TRBV27 and TRBJ1-2; 10 bases agree with TRBD1. The V gene end was trimmed by 4 bases and the J gene end by 1 base; junction bases not matched to a gene: 9. Germline lookup yields CDR1 MNHEY and CDR2 SMNVEV (reference sequence). This CDR3 is 17 amino acids long. For the CDR3, the DNA is TGTGCCAGCAGTTCCTATCCGACAGGGGGCGGTAACTATGGCTACACCTTC. Its translation is CASSSYPTGGGNYGYTF.

This clonotype was found many times. The chain employs TRBV2 and TRBJ2-3; D is perhaps TRBD2 (6 bases). The germline V gene has CDR1 SNHLY and CDR2 FYNNEI. This CDR3 comprises 13 residues. V lost 9 bases and J lost 3, with 13 bases in between. The CDR3 loop is CASSGGLTDTQYF. The CDR3 DNA reads as TGTGCCAGTAGCGGTGGGTTGACAGATACGCAGTATTTT.